This T cell receptor beta chain was sequenced during a study of T cell responses to AZD1222 COVID-19 vaccine. Study outcomes and limitations: Donors in the cohort were predominantly white British and more often female, and clonal diversity was possibly underestimated.

V lost 3 bases, J lost 0 bases, and 15 bases lay in between. The germline gives CDR1 GTSNPN, CDR2 SVGIG (reference sequence). The CDR3 covers 16 residues. This clone appeared a few times. Its antigen is unknown. The data were produced by immunoSEQ multiplex PCR, yet TCRdb's version contains in-frame clones alone and is incomplete. The sample consists of over 70,000 clones, 60% to 85% of them appearing once. This sample comprised peripheral blood, obtained 28 days after the second dose of the MenACWY control vaccine. This rearrangement joins TRBV30 to TRBJ1-3; D is undetermined. This clonotype was obtained from an adult who received the MenACWY meningococcal vaccine as a control. The CDR3 DNA follows: TGTGCCTGGAGCCGGGGTCCTCTGTCCTCTGGAAACACCATATATTTT. Residues: CAWSRGPLSSGNTIYF. The full variable domain, its missing parts supplied by reference TRBV30 and TRBJ1-3, is SQTIHQWPATLVQPVGSPLSLECTVEGTSNPNLYWYRQAAGRGLQLLFYSVGIGQISSEVPQNLSASRPQDRQFILSSKKLLLSDSGFYLCAWSRGPLSSGNTIYFGEGSWLTVV.